This T cell receptor (beta chain) emerged from a study of T cell responses to AZD1222 COVID-19 vaccine. Trimming cost V 4 bases and J 1 base; bases outside gene matches: 10. Germline assignment: CDR1 PRHDT and CDR2 FYEKMQ (reference sequence). The CDR3 has 18 amino acids. In its sample, this clone was seen once. Libraries were prepared by immunoSEQ multiplex PCR; TCRdb keeps only in-frame clonotypes and omits some of them. The sample includes about 150,000 clones, around nine tenths of them seen just once. J is TRBJ2-1 and V is TRBV13; the match to TRBD1 covers 10 bases. The sample in question was peripheral blood, obtained on day 0 of AZD1222 vaccination. This clonotype was sampled from an adult in good health. The CDR3 spells CASSSGTGVDGSYNEQFF. Here the CDR3 DNA reads TGTGCCAGCAGCTCCGGGACAGGGGTAGATGGGTCCTACAATGAGCAGTTCTTC.